The 11 T cell receptor beta chains in this list originate from one sample, sequenced in a study of spatial heterogeneity in lung cancer (dated by TCRdb to between 2018 and 2021). What the time point label conveys for this sample: sample taken at primary tumor resection. Whole RNA extracted from tumor and nontumor lung tissue, or from cryopreserved PBMC samples, was used for TCR sequencing without cell sorting. Preparation of the library involved 5' RACE. The instrument given in TCRdb is NextSeq 500. Through fastp at Q25 and MiXCR, TCRdb rebuilt clones from the public reads, retaining in-frame beta chains. Each CDR3 protein gets just one entry, which takes the most common genes and DNA from the rows behind it. In all, the sample holds approximately 21,000 distinct CDR3 sequences, and 3% to 3.5% of those were seen once. The ten largest clones take up roughly 26% of the sample. Here the sequenced sample was PBMCs, taken at surgery. All receptors derive from a female donor with early-stage non-small cell lung cancer.

This clonotype showed up just a few times. The chain joins TRBV20-1 to TRBJ1-5; perhaps TRBD1 as D (5 bases). CDR3 length: 14 residues. V was trimmed by 5 bases and J by 7 bases, leaving 18 bases between them. CDR1 is DFQATT, CDR2 SNEGSKA, per germline (reference sequence). CDR3 DNA sequence: TGCAGTGCTCCGATTCCGGGACCGGGGCAGCCCCAGCATTTT. It is translated as CSAPIPGPGQPQHF.

There are many counts of this clonotype. V usage is TRBV7-9 and J usage is TRBJ2-6; no clear D. Germline-derived CDR1 and CDR2 are SEHNR and FQNEAQ (reference sequence). V lost 5 bases and J lost 2, with 10 bases in between. This CDR3 is 15 amino acids long. The CDR3 loop is CASSVRAPGANVLTF. CDR3 bases: TGTGCCAGCAGCGTCCGGGCCCCTGGGGCCAACGTCCTGACTTTC.

By share, this clonotype counts as medium-sized (0.01 to 0.1%). The V gene is TRBV29-1, the J gene TRBJ2-1; unclear D gene. The germline gives CDR1 SQVTM, CDR2 ANQGSEA. There are 16 residues in the CDR3. The V end was cut by 1 base, the J end by 4 bases, with 17 bases between. The CDR3 loop is CSVEGWSTQEYNEQFF. The CDR3 bases are TGCAGCGTTGAAGGTTGGAGTACCCAAGAATACAATGAGCAGTTCTTC.

This clonotype is classed as medium-sized (0.01 to 0.1%). V gene TRBV2 combines with J gene TRBJ1-1; the D is unclear. The germline V and J ends were trimmed by 7 bases and 1 base, with 4 bases remaining between them. Looked up from germline, CDR1 is SNHLY and CDR2 is FYNNEI. The CDR3 runs to 11 residues. The CDR3 nucleotides are TGTGCCAGCAAACCGAACACTGAAGCTTTCTTT. As protein: CASKPNTEAFF.

This clonotype was recorded a few times. CDR3 protein: CASSLPEKLFF. The CDR3 region has the DNA TGTGCCAGCAGTCTCCCTGAAAAACTGTTTTTT. The chain carries TRBV28 and TRBJ1-4; D call uncertain. V dropped 5 bases and J dropped 7 bases, with 5 bases sitting between them. The CDR3 covers 11 residues. Germline CDR1 and CDR2: MDHEN and SYDVKM.

This clonotype was counted ten times or more. This sequence joins TRBV18 and TRBJ2-7; 7 bases agree with TRBD1. CDR3 length: 14 residues. Germline V gene data show CDR1 as KGHSH and CDR2 as LQKENI. V lost 6 bases, J lost 4 bases, and 9 bases stayed unmatched. CDR3 amino acids: CASSQGTAEYEQYF. CDR3 nucleotide sequence: TGTGCCAGCTCGCAGGGGACAGCAGAGTACGAGCAGTACTTC.

This clonotype occurred many times. The V gene is TRBV10-3, the J gene TRBJ1-1; D remains ambiguous. CDR3 size: 14 residues. From germline, CDR1 is ENHRY and CDR2 SYGVKD. V lost 3 bases to trimming and J lost 1 base, with 9 bases between them. For the CDR3, the DNA is TGTGCCATCAGTGAACGGGCCCAGAACACTGAAGCTTTCTTT. Encoded protein: CAISERAQNTEAFF.

This clonotype showed up many times. The chain employs TRBV28 and TRBJ1-6; possibly TRBD1 for D (6 bases). The germline V gene encodes CDR1 MDHEN and CDR2 SYDVKM. The V end was cut by 3 bases, the J end by 7 bases, with 13 bases between. CDR3 length: 15 amino acids. CDR3 sequence: CASSFSGAPNSPLHF. CDR3 coding DNA: TGTGCCAGCAGTTTTTCAGGGGCGCCAAATTCACCCCTCCACTTT.

This clonotype was seen ten or more times. V is TRBV24-1 and J is TRBJ2-1; TRBD1 matches 8 bases. V was pared by 3 bases and J by 3 bases, with 12 bases of the junction left unmatched. Per germline, CDR1 KGHDR and CDR2 SFDVKD. The CDR3 consists of 18 residues. The CDR3 DNA reads TGTGCCACCAGTGATGGCAACCCCGGGACAGGATTCTACAATGAGCAGTTCTTC. Protein: CATSDGNPGTGFYNEQFF.

This clonotype was seen repeatedly, ten times or more. The rearrangement uses TRBV7-9 and TRBJ2-2, with a tentative D call TRBD2 (6 bases). The CDR3 covers 17 residues. CDR1 is SEHNR, CDR2 FQNEAQ, per germline (reference sequence). V lost 5 bases to trimming and J lost 1 base, with 17 bases between them. The CDR3 DNA reads as TGTGCCAGCAGCCCAACTCGCGGGGCCCGGAACACCGGGGAGCTGTTTTTT. Translated, it gives CASSPTRGARNTGELFF.

This clonotype has ten or more counts. The chain is built from TRBV5-1 and TRBJ2-1, with 7 bases identical to TRBD2. The CDR3 length is 16 residues. J was trimmed by 3 bases and V by 4 bases; bases with no gene match: 10. The germline V gene encodes CDR1 SGHRS and CDR2 YFSETQ. CDR3 in amino acids: CASSIREAGDYNEQFF. The CDR3 DNA is TGCGCCAGCAGCATTCGGGAGGCTGGGGACTACAATGAGCAGTTCTTC.